A single sample is the source of the 32 T cell receptor beta chains below, sequenced in a study of T cells in Graves' hyperthyroidism and ophthalmopathy (dated by TCRdb to between 2019 and 2020). The library was built by means of multiplex PCR. Sequencer: Illumina HiSeq 2000. TCR beta CDR3 regions were amplified from RNA transcripts. The first round of RT-PCR for the TCR CDR3 was performed with the HTBI primer set and the Qiagen OneStep RT-PCR kit. TCRdb reanalyzed the raw reads on its own, using fastp at Q25 for trimming and MiXCR for clone calling, and kept in-frame beta chains. Rows matching on CDR3 protein sequence are summarized as one entry with the most common DNA and genes. Recorded for this sample are about 480,000 distinct CDR3 sequences; 14% of them occurred a single time. The ten largest clonotypes hold around a sixth of the sample. Sequencing was performed on blood. These receptors originate from a woman aged 18 to 35 with Graves' hyperthyroidism.

There are many counts of this clonotype. This rearrangement joins TRBV6-1 to TRBJ2-5, with 11 nucleotides matching TRBD2. This CDR3 has 17 residues. After removal of 11 bases from V and 5 bases from J, the junction contained 19 bases not matched to a gene. Germline assignment: CDR1 MNHNS and CDR2 SASEGT. CDR3 amino acids: CALRTVSGRALEETQYF. CDR3 DNA sequence: TGTGCCCTCCGTACTGTTAGCGGGAGGGCCCTTGAGGAGACCCAGTACTTC.

This clonotype was observed at least ten times. This chain links TRBV12-3 or TRBV12-4 with TRBJ1-1; D unresolved. With 0 bases removed from V and 4 bases from J, the gap between germline ends came to 12 bases. This CDR3 comprises 15 residues. The CDR3 is CASSLAPGSITEAFF. The CDR3, as DNA: TGTGCCAGCAGTTTAGCGCCCGGCAGCATCACTGAAGCTTTCTTT.

This clonotype was counted ten times or more. The chain joins TRBV20-1 to TRBJ1-2; tentative D call: TRBD1 (5 bases). In germline, CDR1 is DFQATT, CDR2 SNEGSKA (reference sequence). V lost 6 bases and J lost 6, with 14 bases in between. The CDR3 extends over 12 amino acids. This CDR3 is CSAHSQGNGYTF. CDR3 DNA sequence: TGCAGTGCCCATAGCCAGGGCAATGGCTACACCTTC.

This clonotype showed up many times. The chain uses TRBV20-1 and TRBJ2-7; perhaps TRBD2 as D (7 bases). CDR3 length: 14 amino acids. V was trimmed by 3 bases and J by 0 bases, leaving 12 bases between them. Germline V gene lookup returns CDR1 DFQATT and CDR2 SNEGSKA (reference sequence). The CDR3 nucleotides are TGCAGTGCTAGGAGGGAGGGGGGCTCCTACGAGCAGTACTTC. Its protein is CSARREGGSYEQYF.

This clonotype was detected a few times. This chain uses TRBV6-1 with TRBJ2-3; D not resolved. Germline V gene data show CDR1 as MNHNS and CDR2 as SASEGT. This CDR3 is 15 amino acids long. With 6 bases removed from V and 3 bases from J, the gap between germline ends came to 16 bases. CDR3 DNA: TGTGCCAGCAGCGGAACCGGTTCCCCGACAGATACGCAGTATTTT. Residues: CASSGTGSPTDTQYF.

This clonotype has just a few counts. The rearrangement links TRBV15 to TRBJ1-5; D ambiguous. The CDR3 spans 13 residues. Trimming took off 5 bases at V and 0 bases at J, with 5 bases between the two ends. CDR1 is LNHNV and CDR2 is YYDKDF in the germline V gene (reference sequence). CDR3 sequence (DNA): TGTGCCACCAGCCTTCGTAGCAATCAGCCCCAGCATTTT. It specifies CATSLRSNQPQHF.

The J gene is TRBJ2-1, the V gene TRBV5-1; D is perhaps TRBD2 (5 bases). This CDR3 spans 13 amino acids. Trimming shortened V by 0 bases and J by 10 bases, and 11 bases separated the two germline ends. The germline V gene has CDR1 SGHRS and CDR2 YFSETQ. The CDR3 loop is CASSLEGAGEQFF. The CDR3 DNA is TGCGCCAGCAGCTTGGAGGGAGCAGGCGAGCAGTTCTTC.

This clonotype has only one observation. This sequence joins TRBV27 and TRBJ2-2; D may be TRBD1 (6 bases). The CDR3 runs to 14 residues. Looked up from germline, CDR1 is MNHEY and CDR2 is SMNVEV (reference sequence). Trimming pared 3 bases from V and 7 bases from J, leaving 12 bases between. As DNA, the CDR3 is TGTGCCAGCAGTTTTAGAGGGGGAAGCGGGGAGCTGTTTTTT. Translating gives CASSFRGGSGELFF.

The chain uses TRBV7-8 and TRBJ2-1; no firm D call. This CDR3 contains 14 residues. CDR1 and CDR2 (germline): SGHVS, FQNEAQ. Trimming pared 3 bases from V and 6 bases from J, leaving 12 bases between. The chain's CDR3 is CASSFPVSPNEQFF. The DNA for the CDR3 is TGTGCCAGCAGCTTCCCCGTCTCGCCCAATGAGCAGTTCTTC.

This clonotype has at least ten counts. The V call is TRBV12-3 or TRBV12-4, the J call TRBJ2-7; no reliable D call. With 1 base removed from V and 5 bases from J, the gap between germline ends came to 9 bases. The CDR3 is made up of 13 amino acids. In nucleotides, the CDR3 is TGTGCCAGCAGTTTAGGGAACTTCCACGAGCAGTACTTC. This encodes CASSLGNFHEQYF.

This clonotype has a handful of counts. V gene TRBV24-1 combines with J gene TRBJ1-1; D remains ambiguous. Trimming stripped 7 bases from V and 1 base from J, with 6 bases between. The CDR3 has 12 residues. The germline gives CDR1 KGHDR, CDR2 SFDVKD. CDR3 region: CATRGGNTEAFF. The DNA of the CDR3 is TGTGCCACCAGGGGCGGGAACACTGAAGCTTTCTTT.

Only a few counts were recorded for this clonotype. The chain joins TRBV5-1 to TRBJ1-2; D is unclear. The CDR3 covers 13 residues. Germline V gene lookup returns CDR1 SGHRS and CDR2 YFSETQ. V was cut by 6 bases and J by 7 bases, with 16 bases left in between. The CDR3 here is CASMGTDLGGYTF. CDR3 sequence (DNA): TGCGCCAGCATGGGAACCGACCTCGGTGGCTACACCTTC. The complete variable domain, with remaining parts taken from reference TRBV5-1 and TRBJ1-2, reads KAGVTQTPRYLIKTRGQQVTLSCSPISGHRSVSWYQQTPGQGLQFLFEYFSETQRNKGNFPGRFSGRQFSNSRSEMNVSTLELGDSALYLCASMGTDLGGYTFGSGTRLTVV.

In this sample, this clonotype turned up many times. The chain joins TRBV29-1 to TRBJ1-2; weak D call: TRBD1 (5 bases). Deletions cut 0 bases from V and 3 bases from J, with 8 bases between. Germline V gene sequence: CDR1 SQVTM, CDR2 ANQGSEA. The CDR3 consists of 13 residues. The DNA of the CDR3 is TGCAGCGTTGAAGAGACAGAATACTATGGCTACACCTTC. Amino acid sequence: CSVEETEYYGYTF.

The sample holds one count of this clonotype. A read error may be the cause here, since a much bigger clone is one base away. The genes are TRBV4-1 and TRBJ2-5; 9 nucleotides align to TRBD2. CDR1 and CDR2 (germline): MGHRA, YSYEKL. This CDR3 is built from 15 residues. Trimming at V came to 5 bases and at J to 5 bases, leaving 9 bases not matched to a gene. The CDR3 DNA follows: TGCGCCAGCAGCGTTCAAGCGGGAGGCCTGGAGACCCAGTACTTC. It translates to CASSVQAGGLETQYF.

This clonotype was counted many times. The chain carries TRBV2 and TRBJ2-3; possible D gene TRBD2, 5 bases. V was clipped by 3 bases and J by 1 base, with 11 bases between them. Germline values: CDR1 SNHLY, CDR2 FYNNEI. The CDR3 runs 15 residues. In nucleotides, the CDR3 is TGTGCCAGCAGTGAGGATTGGCGGGGCACAGATACGCAGTATTTT. Its protein product is CASSEDWRGTDTQYF.

In its sample, this clonotype was seen many times. V gene TRBV6-6 combines with J gene TRBJ1-2; 10 nucleotides align to TRBD1. Germline V gene sequence: CDR1 MNHNY, CDR2 SVGAGI (reference sequence). J lost 10 bases, V lost 2 bases, and 7 bases had no gene match. The CDR3 contains 14 residues. For the CDR3, the DNA is TGTGCCAGCAGTTACCGCGACAGGGGGCTTGTCTACACCTTC. This codes for CASSYRDRGLVYTF.

This clonotype was picked up a small number of times. A read error is likely, as this CDR3 ends without the conserved phenylalanine or tryptophan. This chain joins TRBV6-1 and TRBJ1-1; no clear D. This CDR3 has 19 amino acids. The germline CDR1 and CDR2 sequences are MNHNS and SASEGT. The V gene lost 7 bases and the J gene lost 1 base, with 28 bases spanning the gap. CDR3 nucleotide sequence: TGTGCCAGCAACCCCGAGGCCAGCACGGTCCACTCTGGGAACACTGAAGCTTTCCTT. This codes for CASNPEASTVHSGNTEAFL.

This clonotype was recorded many times. This chain uses TRBV5-6 with TRBJ1-2, with TRBD1 identical over 8 bases. CDR1 and CDR2 (germline): SGHDT, YYEEEE. This CDR3 comprises 11 residues. The V segment lost 4 bases and the J segment 14 bases; nucleotides outside the gene matches: 7. In nucleotides, the CDR3 is TGTGCCAGCAGCGTACAGGGGGTCCAGACCTTC. This translates into CASSVQGVQTF.

This clonotype was seen at least ten times. The rearrangement uses TRBV11-3 and TRBJ2-1; 8 nucleotides match TRBD1. Germline V gene lookup returns CDR1 SGHNT and CDR2 YENEEA. The CDR3 spans 14 residues. V dropped 2 bases and J dropped 5; count of bases not matched to a gene: 2. Here the CDR3 reads CASSLTTGDNEQFF. Written as DNA, the CDR3 is TGTGCCAGCAGCTTAACGACAGGGGACAATGAGCAGTTCTTC.

The rearrangement links TRBV19 to TRBJ2-3; 7 bases are shared with TRBD1. The length of the CDR3 is 15 residues. The ends lost 4 bases at V and 3 bases at J; junction bases unmatched: 7. Germline assignment: CDR1 LNHDA and CDR2 SQIVND (reference sequence). The CDR3 coding sequence is TGTGCCAGTAGTAGCCCCCACAGGGGAACAGATACGCAGTATTTT. Its translation: CASSSPHRGTDTQYF.

In this sample, this clonotype turned up many times. The chain is built from TRBV11-3 and TRBJ1-1; a possible D gene is TRBD1 (5 bases). Trimming cost V 1 base and J 7 bases, with 16 bases left between them. In germline, CDR1 is SGHNT, CDR2 YENEEA. The CDR3 is 15 amino acids. The CDR3: CASSLVGLGADEAFF. CDR3 nucleotides: TGTGCCAGCAGCTTAGTGGGTCTCGGGGCAGATGAAGCTTTCTTT. Using reference TRBV11-3 and TRBJ1-1 for the parts outside the CDR3, the full variable domain is EAGVVQSPRYKIIEKKQPVAFWCNPISGHNTLYWYLQNLGQGPELLIRYENEEAVDDSQLPKDRFSAERLKGVDSTLKIQPAELGDSAVYLCASSLVGLGADEAFFGQGTRLTVV.

This clonotype has ten or more counts. In nucleotides, the CDR3 is TGTGCCAGCAGTTATGGTCAGCAGACCGGGGAGCTGTTTTTT. Residues: CASSYGQQTGELFF. The V call is TRBV6-1, the J call TRBJ2-2; unclear D gene. Per the germline V gene, CDR1 is MNHNS and CDR2 is SASEGT. V lost 5 bases to trimming and J lost 5 bases, with 12 bases between them. The CDR3 consists of 14 residues.

This clonotype occurred a few times. The V gene is TRBV5-1, the J gene TRBJ1-4, with 7 bases fitting TRBD1. This CDR3 contains 16 residues. Looked up from germline, CDR1 is SGHRS and CDR2 is YFSETQ. V gave up 7 bases and J gave up 0 bases; unmatched junction bases: 9. CDR3 sequence reads: CASRPGQSATNEKLFF. The CDR3, as DNA: TGCGCCAGCCGGCCGGGACAGAGCGCAACTAATGAAAAACTGTTTTTT.

This clonotype was observed at least ten times. The chain uses TRBV5-1 and TRBJ2-5, with D maybe TRBD2 (5 bases). The CDR3 is 14 residues long. Germline CDR1 reads SGHRS; CDR2 reads YFSETQ. V lost 0 bases and J lost 3, with 9 bases in between. CDR3 nucleotide sequence: TGCGCCAGCAGCTTGGCGGGAAGGGAAGAGACCCAGTACTTC. As protein: CASSLAGREETQYF.

The chain recombines TRBV7-2 with TRBJ2-2; 9 nucleotides agree with TRBD1. The CDR3 extends over 14 amino acids. Germline V gene data show CDR1 as SGHTA and CDR2 as FQGNSA. V trimming: 2 bases; J trimming: 6 bases; junction bases outside the gene matches: 1. The DNA for the CDR3 is TGTGCCAGCAGCTTACGACAGGGGGCCGGGGAGCTGTTTTTT. It encodes CASSLRQGAGELFF.

This clonotype was detected many times. The chain uses TRBV7-9 and TRBJ2-3, with TRBD2 matching over 8 bases. The CDR3 runs to 16 residues. V shed 6 bases and J 4 bases; nucleotides not matched to a gene: 12. Germline CDR1 and CDR2: SEHNR and FQNEAQ (reference sequence). In DNA form, the CDR3 reads TGTGCCAGCAGATCTAGGGGAGCGGGAGCCCCAGATACGCAGTATTTT. This translates into CASRSRGAGAPDTQYF. Filled out from reference TRBV7-9 and TRBJ2-3, the complete variable domain reads DTGVSQNPRHKITKRGQNVTFRCDPISEHNRLYWYRQTLGQGPEFLTYFQNEAQLEKSRLLSDRFSAERPKGSFSTLEIQRTEQGDSAMYLCASRSRGAGAPDTQYFGPGTRLTVL.

This clonotype has a count of ten or more. This rearrangement joins TRBV20-1 to TRBJ2-7, with D unclear. The CDR3 contains 11 residues. The germline CDR1 and CDR2 sequences are DFQATT and SNEGSKA (reference sequence). Between the trimmed V and J ends, which lost 3 bases and 6 bases, there was a span of 9 bases. In DNA, the CDR3 is TGCAGTGCTAGCCAACTCGGCGAGCAGTACGTC. Its translation is CSASQLGEQYV.

In this sample, this clonotype turned up many times. The chain joins TRBV7-3 to TRBJ2-5; D may be TRBD2 (6 bases). The CDR3 length is 14 residues. Germline V CDR1 and CDR2: SGHTA, FQGTGA. Trimming removed 5 bases at V and 4 bases at J, with 14 bases between. CDR3: CASSKQGRGETQYF. In DNA, the CDR3 is TGTGCCAGCAGCAAACAAGGGCGGGGAGAGACCCAGTACTTC.

As regards this clonotype: A read error may explain this, as a much larger clone is one base away. A read error is likely, as this CDR3 ends without the conserved phenylalanine or tryptophan. The chain joins TRBV5-6 to TRBJ1-3; a possible D gene is TRBD1 (5 bases). Trimming removed 7 bases from V and 0 bases from J, with 11 bases in between. The CDR3 spans 14 residues. From germline, CDR1 is SGHDT and CDR2 YYEEEE. CDR3 DNA sequence: TGTGCCAGCTGGACGGGACCCTCTGGAAACACCATATATCTT. Translating it yields CASWTGPSGNTIYL.

This clonotype was observed many times. The chain is built from TRBV6-8 and TRBJ1-1; the D gene is possibly TRBD1 (5 bases). V shed 3 bases and J shed 0 bases, with 8 bases lying between them. Germline CDR1 and CDR2: MNHGY and SAAAGT. This CDR3 comprises 14 residues. This chain's CDR3 is CASSYLRVNTEAFF. The CDR3 DNA sequence: TGTGCCAGCAGTTATCTCAGGGTGAACACTGAAGCTTTCTTT.

This clonotype has a handful of counts. The V and J genes are TRBV9 and TRBJ2-5, with a possible D match to TRBD2 (6 bases). The length of the CDR3 is 15 residues. CDR1 and CDR2 (germline): SGDLS, YYNGEE. Trimming removed 0 bases from V and 2 bases from J, with 11 bases in between. The CDR3 nucleotides are TGTGCCAGCAGCGTAGGCGGGGCACATCAAGAGACCCAGTACTTC. Protein sequence: CASSVGGAHQETQYF.

This clonotype was counted a few times. This chain links TRBV20-1 with TRBJ1-6; TRBD1 is a possible D gene (5 bases). This CDR3 spans 16 amino acids. V was cut by 2 bases and J by 7 bases, with 18 bases left in between. Germline values: CDR1 DFQATT, CDR2 SNEGSKA (reference sequence). This chain's CDR3 is CSARIQRDGTNSPLHF. The CDR3, as DNA: TGCAGTGCTAGAATTCAACGGGACGGGACCAATTCACCCCTCCACTTT.